This TCR beta chain derives from a study of T cell responses to AZD1222 COVID-19 vaccine. Study overall: Second-dose intervals of approximately 4 or approximately 12 weeks were pooled. Study-level findings and limits: Researchers took repertoire samples only after the peak T cell response had come. It should be noted that donors were predominantly white British and more often female, and clonal diversity was possibly underestimated. The study reported that nearly half of spike-specific TCRs target unmutated variant regions.

In the case of this clone: The antigen is undetermined.

CDR3 length equals 20 residues. Produced via immunoSEQ multiplex PCR; TCRdb's table is partial and in-frame only. The sample shows fewer than 130,000 clones, 70% to 90% of them seen only once. This TCR came from an adult in good health. The V and J genes are TRBV21-1 and TRBJ1-5; the table names TRBD1, a call not compared with the DNA. TRBV21-1 is marked as a pseudogene. The sample was peripheral blood, taken on day 0 of AZD1222 vaccination. CDR3 sequence: CASSRGSMGPGEYSNQPQHF. The CDR3 DNA is TGTGCCAGCAGTAGGGGGTCTATGGGGCCCGGGGAATATAGCAATCAGCCCCAGCATTTT.